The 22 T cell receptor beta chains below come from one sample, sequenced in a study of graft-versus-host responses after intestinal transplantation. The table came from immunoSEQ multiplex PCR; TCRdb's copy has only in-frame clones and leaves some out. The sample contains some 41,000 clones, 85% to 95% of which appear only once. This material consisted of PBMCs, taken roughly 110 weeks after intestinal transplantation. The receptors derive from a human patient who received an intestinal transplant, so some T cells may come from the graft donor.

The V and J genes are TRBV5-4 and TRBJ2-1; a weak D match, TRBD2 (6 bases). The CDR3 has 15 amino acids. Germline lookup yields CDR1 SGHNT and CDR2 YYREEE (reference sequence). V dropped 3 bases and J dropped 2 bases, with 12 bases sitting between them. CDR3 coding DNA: TGTGCCAGCAGCTCGTTAGCGGTTACCTACAATGAGCAGTTCTTC. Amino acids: CASSSLAVTYNEQFF. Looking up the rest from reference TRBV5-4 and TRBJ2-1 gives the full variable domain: ETGVTQSPTHLIKTRGQQVTLRCSSQSGHNTVSWYQQALGQGPQFIFQYYREEENGRGNFPPRFSGLQFPNYSSELNVNALELDDSALYLCASSSLAVTYNEQFFGPGTRLTVL.

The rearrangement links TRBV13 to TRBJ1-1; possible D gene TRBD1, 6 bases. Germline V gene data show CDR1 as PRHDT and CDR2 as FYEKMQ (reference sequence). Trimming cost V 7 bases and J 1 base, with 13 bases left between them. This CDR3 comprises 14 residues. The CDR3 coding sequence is TGTGCCAGCAATCAGGGGTTGGCGAACACTGAAGCTTTCTTT. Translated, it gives CASNQGLANTEAFF. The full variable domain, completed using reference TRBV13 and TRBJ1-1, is AAGVIQSPRHLIKEKRETATLKCYPIPRHDTVYWYQQGPGQDPQFLISFYEKMQSDKGSIPDRFSAQQFSDYHSELNMSSLELGDSALYFCASNQGLANTEAFFGQGTRLTVV.

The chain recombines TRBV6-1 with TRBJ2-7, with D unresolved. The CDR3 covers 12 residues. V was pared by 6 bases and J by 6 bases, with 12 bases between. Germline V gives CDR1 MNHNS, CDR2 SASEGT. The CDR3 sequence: CASRNLGGEQYF. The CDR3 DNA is TGTGCCAGCAGAAACCTGGGCGGCGAGCAGTACTTC.

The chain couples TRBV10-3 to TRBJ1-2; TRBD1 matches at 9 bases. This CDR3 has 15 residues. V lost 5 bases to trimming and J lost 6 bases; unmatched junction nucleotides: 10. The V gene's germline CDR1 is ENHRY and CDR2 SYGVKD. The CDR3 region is CAISNLQGAADGYTF. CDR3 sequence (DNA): TGTGCCATCAGTAATTTACAGGGGGCTGCGGATGGCTACACCTTC.

CDR3 sequence: CASSPWDLGKTNYGYTF. The DNA for the CDR3 is TGTGCCAGCAGCCCATGGGACCTGGGGAAGACTAACTATGGCTACACCTTC. This rearrangement joins TRBV5-6 to TRBJ1-2; D might be TRBD1 (5 bases). Germline V CDR1 and CDR2: SGHDT, YYEEEE. The V gene lost 4 bases and the J gene lost 0 bases, with 19 bases spanning the gap. This CDR3 has 17 amino acids.

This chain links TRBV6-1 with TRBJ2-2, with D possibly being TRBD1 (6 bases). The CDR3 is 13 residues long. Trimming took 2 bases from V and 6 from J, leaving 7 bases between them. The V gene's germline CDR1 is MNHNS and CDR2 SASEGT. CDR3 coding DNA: TGTGCCAGCAGTGAACAGGGGCCCGGGGAGCTGTTTTTT. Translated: CASSEQGPGELFF.

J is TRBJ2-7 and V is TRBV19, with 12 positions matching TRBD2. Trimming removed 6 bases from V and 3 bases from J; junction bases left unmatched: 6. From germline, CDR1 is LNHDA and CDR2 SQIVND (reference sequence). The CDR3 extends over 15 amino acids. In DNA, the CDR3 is TGTGCCAGTAGCCTGACTAGCGGGGGAGTCTACGAGCAGTACTTC. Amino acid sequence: CASSLTSGGVYEQYF.

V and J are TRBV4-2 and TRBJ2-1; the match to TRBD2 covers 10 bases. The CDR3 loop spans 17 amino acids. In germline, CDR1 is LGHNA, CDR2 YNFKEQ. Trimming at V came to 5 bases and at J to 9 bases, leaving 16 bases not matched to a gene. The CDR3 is CASSATSGIRPVSEQFF. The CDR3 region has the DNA TGTGCCAGCAGCGCTACTAGCGGGATCAGGCCTGTATCTGAGCAGTTCTTC.

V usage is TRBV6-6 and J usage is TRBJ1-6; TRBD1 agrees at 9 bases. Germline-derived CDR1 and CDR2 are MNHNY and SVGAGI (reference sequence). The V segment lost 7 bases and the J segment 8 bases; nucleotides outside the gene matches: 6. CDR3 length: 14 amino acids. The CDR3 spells CASNGQGKDSPLHF. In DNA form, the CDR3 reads TGTGCCAGCAACGGACAGGGGAAGGATTCACCCCTCCACTTT.

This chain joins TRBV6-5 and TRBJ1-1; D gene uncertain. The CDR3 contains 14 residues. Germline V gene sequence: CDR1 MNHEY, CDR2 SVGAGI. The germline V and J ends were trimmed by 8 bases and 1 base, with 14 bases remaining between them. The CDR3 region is CASWQGPTNTEAFF. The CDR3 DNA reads TGTGCCAGCTGGCAAGGGCCGACGAACACTGAAGCTTTCTTT.

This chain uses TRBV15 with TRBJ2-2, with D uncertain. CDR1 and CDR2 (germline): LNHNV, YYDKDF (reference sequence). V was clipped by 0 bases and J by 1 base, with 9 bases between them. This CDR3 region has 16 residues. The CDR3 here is CATSRESRRNTGELFF. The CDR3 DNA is TGTGCCACCAGCAGAGAGTCTAGGAGGAACACCGGGGAGCTGTTTTTT. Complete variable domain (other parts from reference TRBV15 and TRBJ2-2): DAMVIQNPRYQVTQFGKPVTLSCSQTLNHNVMYWYQQKSSQAPKLLFHYYDKDFNNEADTPDNFQSRRPNTSFCFLDIRSPGLGDTAMYLCATSRESRRNTGELFFGEGSRLTVL.

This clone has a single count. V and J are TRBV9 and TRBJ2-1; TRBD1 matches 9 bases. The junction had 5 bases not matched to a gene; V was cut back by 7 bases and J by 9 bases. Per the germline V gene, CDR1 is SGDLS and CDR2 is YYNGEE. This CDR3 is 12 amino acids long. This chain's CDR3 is CASGDREGEQFF. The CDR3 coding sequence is TGTGCCAGCGGGGACAGGGAGGGTGAGCAGTTCTTC.

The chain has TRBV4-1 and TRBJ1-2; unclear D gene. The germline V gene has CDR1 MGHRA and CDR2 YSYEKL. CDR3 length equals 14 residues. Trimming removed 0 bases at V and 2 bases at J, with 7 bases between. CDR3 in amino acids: CASSQDPRNYGYTF. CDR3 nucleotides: TGCGCCAGCAGCCAAGACCCCAGAAACTATGGCTACACCTTC.

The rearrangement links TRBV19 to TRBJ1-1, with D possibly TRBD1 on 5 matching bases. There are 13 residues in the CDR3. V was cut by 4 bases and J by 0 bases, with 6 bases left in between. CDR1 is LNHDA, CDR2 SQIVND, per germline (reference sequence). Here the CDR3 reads CASSTGMNTEAFF. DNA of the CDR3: TGTGCCAGTAGTACAGGGATGAACACTGAAGCTTTCTTT.

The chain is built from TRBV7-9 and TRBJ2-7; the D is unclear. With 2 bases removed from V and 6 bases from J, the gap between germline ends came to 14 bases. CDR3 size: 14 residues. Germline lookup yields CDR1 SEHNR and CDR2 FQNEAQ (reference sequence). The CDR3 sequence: CASSLPFDVREQYF. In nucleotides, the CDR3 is TGTGCCAGCAGCTTACCGTTTGACGTGCGCGAGCAGTACTTC.

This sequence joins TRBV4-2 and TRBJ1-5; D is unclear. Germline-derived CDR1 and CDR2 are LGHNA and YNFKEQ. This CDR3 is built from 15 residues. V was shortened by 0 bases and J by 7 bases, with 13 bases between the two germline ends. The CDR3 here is CASSQDSARLQPQHF. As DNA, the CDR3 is TGTGCCAGCAGCCAAGATTCCGCCCGATTGCAGCCCCAGCATTTT.

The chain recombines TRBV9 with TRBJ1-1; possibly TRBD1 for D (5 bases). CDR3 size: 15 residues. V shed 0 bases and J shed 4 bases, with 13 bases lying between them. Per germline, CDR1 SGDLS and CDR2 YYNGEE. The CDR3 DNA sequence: TGTGCCAGCAGCGTAGACGGCAGGGAGGGCACTGAAGCTTTCTTT. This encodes CASSVDGREGTEAFF.

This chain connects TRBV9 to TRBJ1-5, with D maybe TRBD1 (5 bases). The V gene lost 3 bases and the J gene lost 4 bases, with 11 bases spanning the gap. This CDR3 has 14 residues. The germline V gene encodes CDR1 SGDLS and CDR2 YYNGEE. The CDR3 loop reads CASSADKGNQPQHF. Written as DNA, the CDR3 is TGTGCCAGCAGCGCCGATAAGGGGAATCAGCCCCAGCATTTT.

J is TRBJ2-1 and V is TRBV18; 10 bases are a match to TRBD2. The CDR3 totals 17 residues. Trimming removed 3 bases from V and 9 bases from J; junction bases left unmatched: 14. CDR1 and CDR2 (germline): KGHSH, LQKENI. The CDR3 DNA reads TGTGCCAGCTCACCCGCGGGGGGTAGCGGGAGGAACGGTGAGCAGTTCTTC. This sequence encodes CASSPAGGSGRNGEQFF.

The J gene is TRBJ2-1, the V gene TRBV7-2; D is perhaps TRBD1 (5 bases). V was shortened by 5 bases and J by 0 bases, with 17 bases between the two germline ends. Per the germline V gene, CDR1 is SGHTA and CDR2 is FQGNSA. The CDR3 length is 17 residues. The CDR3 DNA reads TGTGCCAGCAGCGACTCTAGGGGATACCGCTCCTACAATGAGCAGTTCTTC. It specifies CASSDSRGYRSYNEQFF.

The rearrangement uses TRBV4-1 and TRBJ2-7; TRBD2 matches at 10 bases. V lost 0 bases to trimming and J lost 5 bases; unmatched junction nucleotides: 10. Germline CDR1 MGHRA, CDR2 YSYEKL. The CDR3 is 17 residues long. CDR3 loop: CASSQEFLAGAIDEQYF. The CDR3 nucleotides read TGCGCCAGCAGCCAAGAATTTCTAGCGGGAGCCATCGACGAGCAGTACTTC.

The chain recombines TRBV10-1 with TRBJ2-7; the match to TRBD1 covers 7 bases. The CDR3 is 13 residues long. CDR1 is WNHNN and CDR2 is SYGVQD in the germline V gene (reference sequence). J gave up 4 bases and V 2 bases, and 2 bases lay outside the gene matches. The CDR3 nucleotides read TGCGCCAGCAGTGAGGGGACAGCGTACGAGCAGTACTTC. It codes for CASSEGTAYEQYF.